This T cell receptor (beta chain) was retrieved from a study of blood T cells in healthy people across ages. The use of a sample-barcoded 5' primer and a J-beta primer mix characterized a second PCR of about 7 to 12 cycles. MiXCR was run by TCRdb on the 5' RACE reads, yielding one entry per CDR3 protein. The table records more than 500,000 distinct CDR3 sequences, roughly a quarter of them present only once. Germline values: CDR1 SGHTA, CDR2 FQGNSA. The CDR3 sequence is 19 residues long. Trimming removed 5 bases from V and 6 bases from J; junction bases left unmatched: 24. The same data also went into a second study, on T cells of mothers and their children.

The rearrangement joins TRBV7-2 to TRBJ2-5, with 7 bases lining up with TRBD1. This TCR was recovered from a boy between 2 and 10 years old in good health. Input material: blood. CDR3 nucleotide sequence: TGTGCCAGCAGCGGCCGCCGGGACAGTGTCGTGAGGGGTCAACAGACCCAGTACTTC. Its protein product is CASSGRRDSVVRGQQTQYF.